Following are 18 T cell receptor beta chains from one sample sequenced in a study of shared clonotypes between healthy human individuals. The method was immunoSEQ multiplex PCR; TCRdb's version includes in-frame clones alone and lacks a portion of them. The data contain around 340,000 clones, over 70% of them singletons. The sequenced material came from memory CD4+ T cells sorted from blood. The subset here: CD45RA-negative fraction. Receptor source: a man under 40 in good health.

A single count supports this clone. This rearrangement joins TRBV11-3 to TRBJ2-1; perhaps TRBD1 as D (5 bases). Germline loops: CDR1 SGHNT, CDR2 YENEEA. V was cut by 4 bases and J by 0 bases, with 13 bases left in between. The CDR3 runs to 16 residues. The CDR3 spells CASSSRGSYSYNEQFF. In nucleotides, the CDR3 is TGTGCCAGCAGCTCAAGGGGCAGCTACTCCTACAATGAGCAGTTCTTC.

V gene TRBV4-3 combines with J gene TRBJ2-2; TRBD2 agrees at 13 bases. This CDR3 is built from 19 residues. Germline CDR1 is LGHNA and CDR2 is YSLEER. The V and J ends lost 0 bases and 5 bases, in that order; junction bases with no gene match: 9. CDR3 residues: CASSQELGLAGVETGELFF. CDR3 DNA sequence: TGCGCCAGCAGCCAAGAATTAGGACTAGCGGGAGTTGAGACCGGGGAGCTGTTTTTT.

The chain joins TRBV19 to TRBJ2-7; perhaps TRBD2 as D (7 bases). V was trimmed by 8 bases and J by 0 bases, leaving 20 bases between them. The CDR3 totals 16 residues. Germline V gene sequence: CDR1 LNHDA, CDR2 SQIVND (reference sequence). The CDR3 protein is CASFWGGGLSSYEQYF. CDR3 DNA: TGTGCCAGTTTTTGGGGGGGCGGCCTTAGCTCCTACGAGCAGTACTTC.

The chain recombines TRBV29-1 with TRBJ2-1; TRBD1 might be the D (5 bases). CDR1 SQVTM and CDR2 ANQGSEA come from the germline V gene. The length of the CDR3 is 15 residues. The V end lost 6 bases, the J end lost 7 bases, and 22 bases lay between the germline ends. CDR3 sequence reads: CSVLERQTPKNEQFF. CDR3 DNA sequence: TGCAGCGTCCTGGAGAGACAGACACCAAAGAATGAGCAGTTCTTC.

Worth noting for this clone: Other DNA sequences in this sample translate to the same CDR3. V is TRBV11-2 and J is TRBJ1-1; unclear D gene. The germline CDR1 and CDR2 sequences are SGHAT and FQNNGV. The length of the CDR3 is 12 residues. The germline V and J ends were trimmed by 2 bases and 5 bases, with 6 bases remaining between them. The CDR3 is CASSLSGTEAFF. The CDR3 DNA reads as TGTGCCAGCAGCTTATCCGGTACTGAAGCTTTCTTT.

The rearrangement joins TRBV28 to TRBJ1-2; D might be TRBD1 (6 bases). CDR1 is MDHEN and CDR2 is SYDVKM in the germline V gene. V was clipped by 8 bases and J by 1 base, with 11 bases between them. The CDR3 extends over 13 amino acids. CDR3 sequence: CASRDNLNYGYTF. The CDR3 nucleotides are TGTGCCAGCCGGGACAACCTTAACTATGGCTACACCTTC.

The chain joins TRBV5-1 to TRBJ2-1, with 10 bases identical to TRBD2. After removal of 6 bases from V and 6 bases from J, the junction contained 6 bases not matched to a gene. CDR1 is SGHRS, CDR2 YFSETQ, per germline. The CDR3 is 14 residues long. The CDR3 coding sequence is TGCGCCAGCACACTAGCGGGAATCCTCAATGAGCAGTTCTTC. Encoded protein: CASTLAGILNEQFF.

CDR3 in amino acids: CASRVGGSYGYTF. In DNA form, the CDR3 reads TGTGCCAGCAGAGTTGGGGGGAGCTATGGCTACACCTTC. The gene calls are TRBV28 and TRBJ1-2; D is perhaps TRBD1 (5 bases). The V and J ends lost 6 bases and 4 bases respectively, with 12 bases between them. The CDR3 spans 13 residues. Germline V gene lookup returns CDR1 MDHEN and CDR2 SYDVKM.

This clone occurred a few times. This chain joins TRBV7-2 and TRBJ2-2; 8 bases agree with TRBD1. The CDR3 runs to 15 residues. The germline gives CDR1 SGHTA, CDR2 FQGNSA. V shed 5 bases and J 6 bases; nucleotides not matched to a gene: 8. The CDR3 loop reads CASSPLPGGSGELFF. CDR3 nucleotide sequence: TGTGCCAGCAGCCCCCTCCCAGGGGGCTCCGGGGAGCTGTTTTTT.

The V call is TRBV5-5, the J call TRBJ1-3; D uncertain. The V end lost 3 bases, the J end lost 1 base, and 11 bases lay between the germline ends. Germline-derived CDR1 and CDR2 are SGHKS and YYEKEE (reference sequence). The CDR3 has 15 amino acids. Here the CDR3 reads CASSYELGSGNTIYF. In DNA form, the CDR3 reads TGTGCCAGCAGCTACGAGCTGGGTTCTGGAAACACCATATATTTT.

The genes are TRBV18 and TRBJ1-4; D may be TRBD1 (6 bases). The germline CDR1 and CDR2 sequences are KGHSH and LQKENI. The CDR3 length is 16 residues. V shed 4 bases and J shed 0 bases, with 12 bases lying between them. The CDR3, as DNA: TGTGCCAGCTCACTCGGACAGACTGCAACTAATGAAAAACTGTTTTTT. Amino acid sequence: CASSLGQTATNEKLFF.

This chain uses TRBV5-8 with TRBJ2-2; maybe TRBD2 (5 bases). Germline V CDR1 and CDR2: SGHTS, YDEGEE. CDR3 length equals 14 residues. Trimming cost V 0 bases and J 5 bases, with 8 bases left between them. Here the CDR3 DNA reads TGTGCCAGCAGCTTGGCCCGAGGGACCGGGGAGCTGTTTTTT. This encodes CASSLARGTGELFF.

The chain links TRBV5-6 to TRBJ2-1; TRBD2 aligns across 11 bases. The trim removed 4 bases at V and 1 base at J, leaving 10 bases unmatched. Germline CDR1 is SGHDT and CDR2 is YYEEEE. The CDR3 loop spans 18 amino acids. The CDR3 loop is CASSTRTIAGGSYNEQFF. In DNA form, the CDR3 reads TGTGCCAGCAGCACCCGAACAATAGCGGGAGGGTCCTACAATGAGCAGTTCTTC.

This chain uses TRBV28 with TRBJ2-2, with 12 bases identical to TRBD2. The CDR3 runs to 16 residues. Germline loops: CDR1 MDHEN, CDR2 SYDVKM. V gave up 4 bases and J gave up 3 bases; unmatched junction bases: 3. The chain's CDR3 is CASSSGLAGHTGELFF. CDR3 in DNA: TGTGCCAGCAGTTCCGGACTAGCGGGGCACACCGGGGAGCTGTTTTTT.

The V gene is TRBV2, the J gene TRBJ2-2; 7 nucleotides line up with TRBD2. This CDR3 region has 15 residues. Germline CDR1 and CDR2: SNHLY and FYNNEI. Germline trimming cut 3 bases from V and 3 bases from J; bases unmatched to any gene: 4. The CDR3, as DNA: TGTGCCAGCAGTGACCAGACTAGCTACACCGGGGAGCTGTTTTTT. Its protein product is CASSDQTSYTGELFF.

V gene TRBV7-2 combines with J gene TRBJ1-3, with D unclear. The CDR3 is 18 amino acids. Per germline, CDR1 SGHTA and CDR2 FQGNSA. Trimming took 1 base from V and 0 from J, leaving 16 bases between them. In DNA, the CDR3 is TGTGCCAGCAGCTTAGGGGGTGGGCCGCCAATCTCTGGAAACACCATATATTTT. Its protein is CASSLGGGPPISGNTIYF. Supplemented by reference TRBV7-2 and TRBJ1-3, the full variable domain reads GAGVSQSPSNKVTEKGKDVELRCDPISGHTALYWYRQSLGQGLEFLIYFQGNSAPDKSGLPSDRFSAERTGGSVSTLTIQRTQQEDSAVYLCASSLGGGPPISGNTIYFGEGSWLTVV.

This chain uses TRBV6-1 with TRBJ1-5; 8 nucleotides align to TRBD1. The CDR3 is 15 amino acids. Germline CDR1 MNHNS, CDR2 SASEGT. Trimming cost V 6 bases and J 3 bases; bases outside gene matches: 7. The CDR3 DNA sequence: TGTGCCAGCAGCCTCGACAGGGGATTCAATCAGCCCCAGCATTTT. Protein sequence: CASSLDRGFNQPQHF.

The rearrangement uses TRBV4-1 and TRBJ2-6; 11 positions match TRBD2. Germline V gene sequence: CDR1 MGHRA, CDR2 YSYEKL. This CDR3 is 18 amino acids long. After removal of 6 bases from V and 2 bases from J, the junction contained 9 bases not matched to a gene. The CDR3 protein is CASRNLLAGAAGANVLTF. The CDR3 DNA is TGCGCCAGCAGAAACCTACTAGCGGGAGCGGCTGGGGCCAACGTCCTGACTTTC.